This TCR beta chain was captured by sequencing in a study of a mutant IDH1 vaccine in newly diagnosed glioma. CDR3 size: 13 residues. Germline V gives CDR1 SEHNR, CDR2 FQNEAQ (reference sequence). The V gene lost 0 bases and the J gene lost 13 bases, with 13 bases spanning the gap. Sequenced by immunoSEQ multiplex PCR; TCRdb stores in-frame clones only, minus some. The sample has tens of thousands of clones; about 70% are singletons. This clone was detected only a few times. Its antigen is undetermined. Regarding time point: week 11, during vaccination. Each dose delivered 300 ug of mutant IDH1 20-mer peptide subcutaneously with imiquimod.

The rearrangement links TRBV7-9 to TRBJ2-1; D is unclear. This specimen was peripheral blood mononuclear cells (PBMCs), taken from a glioma patient whose treatment included an IDH1 peptide vaccine. This TCR derives from a man aged 18 to 30 with glioma. Some clones in this sample may be carry-over from other donors' samples. This CDR3 is CASSLARGIGQFF. The CDR3 region has the DNA TGTGCCAGCAGCTTAGCGCGAGGCATTGGACAGTTCTTC.